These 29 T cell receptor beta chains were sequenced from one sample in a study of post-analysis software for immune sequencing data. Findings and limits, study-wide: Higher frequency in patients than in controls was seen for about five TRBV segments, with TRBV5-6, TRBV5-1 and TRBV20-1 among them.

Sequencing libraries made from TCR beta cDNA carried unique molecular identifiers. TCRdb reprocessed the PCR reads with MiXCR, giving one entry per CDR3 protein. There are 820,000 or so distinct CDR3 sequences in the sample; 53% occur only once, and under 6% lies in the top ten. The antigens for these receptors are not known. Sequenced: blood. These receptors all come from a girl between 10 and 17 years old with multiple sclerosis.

This CDR3 reads CSTTRGHTYNEQFF. The CDR3 DNA reads TGCAGCACGACTCGGGGGCACACCTACAATGAGCAGTTCTTC. This sequence joins TRBV29-1 and TRBJ2-1; the D call may be TRBD1 or TRBD2 (6 bases each). CDR3 length: 14 residues. Trimming removed 8 bases at V and 2 bases at J, with 16 bases between. Germline V gene lookup returns CDR1 SQVTM and CDR2 ANQGSEA.

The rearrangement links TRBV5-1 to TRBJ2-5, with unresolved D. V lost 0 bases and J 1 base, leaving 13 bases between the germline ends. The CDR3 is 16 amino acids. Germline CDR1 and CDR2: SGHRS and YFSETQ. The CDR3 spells CASSLEGSDRQETQYF. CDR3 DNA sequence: TGCGCCAGCAGCTTGGAGGGTAGTGATCGCCAAGAGACCCAGTACTTC.

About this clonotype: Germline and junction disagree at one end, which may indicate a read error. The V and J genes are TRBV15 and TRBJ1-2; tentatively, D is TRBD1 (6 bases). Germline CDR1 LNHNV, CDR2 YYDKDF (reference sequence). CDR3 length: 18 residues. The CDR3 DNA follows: TGTGCCTCCAGCAGTAGAGGACAGCGCCTCACAAATAACTATGGCTACACCTTC. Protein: CASSSRGQRLTNNYGYTF.

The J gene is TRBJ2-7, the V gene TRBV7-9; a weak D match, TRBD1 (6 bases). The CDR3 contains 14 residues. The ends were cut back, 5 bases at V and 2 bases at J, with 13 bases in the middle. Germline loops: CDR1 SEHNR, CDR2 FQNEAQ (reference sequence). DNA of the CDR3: TGTGCCAGCAGCCCCCAGGACAGCCCCTACGAGCAGTACTTC. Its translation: CASSPQDSPYEQYF.

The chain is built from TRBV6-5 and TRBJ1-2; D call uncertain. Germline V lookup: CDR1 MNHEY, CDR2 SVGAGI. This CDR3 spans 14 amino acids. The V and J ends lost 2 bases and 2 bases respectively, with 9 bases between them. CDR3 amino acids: CASSYDKQNYGYTF. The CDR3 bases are TGTGCCAGCAGTTACGATAAACAGAACTATGGCTACACCTTC.

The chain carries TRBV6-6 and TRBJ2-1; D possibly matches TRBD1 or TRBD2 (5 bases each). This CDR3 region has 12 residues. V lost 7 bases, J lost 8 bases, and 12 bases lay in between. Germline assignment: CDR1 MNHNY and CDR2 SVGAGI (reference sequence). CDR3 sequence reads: CASTYGADEQFF. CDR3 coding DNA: TGTGCCAGCACCTACGGGGCGGATGAGCAGTTCTTC.

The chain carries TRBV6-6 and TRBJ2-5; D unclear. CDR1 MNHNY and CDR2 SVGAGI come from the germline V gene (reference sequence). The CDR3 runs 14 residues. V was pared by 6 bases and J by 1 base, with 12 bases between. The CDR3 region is CASRKDAPQETQYF. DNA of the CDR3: TGTGCCAGCAGAAAGGATGCGCCCCAAGAGACCCAGTACTTC.

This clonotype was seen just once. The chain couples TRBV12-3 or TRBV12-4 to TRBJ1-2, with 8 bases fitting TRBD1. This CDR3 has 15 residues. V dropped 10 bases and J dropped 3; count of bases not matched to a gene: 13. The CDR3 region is CATLDRESPHYGYTF. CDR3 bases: TGTGCCACCCTGGACAGGGAGTCCCCTCACTATGGCTACACCTTC.

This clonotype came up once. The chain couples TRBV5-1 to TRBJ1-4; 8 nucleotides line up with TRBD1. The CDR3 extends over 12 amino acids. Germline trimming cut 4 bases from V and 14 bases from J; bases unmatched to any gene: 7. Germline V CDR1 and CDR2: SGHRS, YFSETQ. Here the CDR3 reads CASSQDRDRLFF. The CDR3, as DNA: TGCGCCAGCAGCCAGGACAGGGATCGGCTGTTTTTT.

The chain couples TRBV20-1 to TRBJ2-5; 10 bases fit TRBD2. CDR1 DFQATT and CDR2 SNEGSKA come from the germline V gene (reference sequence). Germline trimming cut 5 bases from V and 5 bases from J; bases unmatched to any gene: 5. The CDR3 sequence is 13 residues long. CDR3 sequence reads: CSAPGTSVETQYF. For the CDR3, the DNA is TGCAGTGCTCCCGGGACTAGCGTTGAGACCCAGTACTTC.

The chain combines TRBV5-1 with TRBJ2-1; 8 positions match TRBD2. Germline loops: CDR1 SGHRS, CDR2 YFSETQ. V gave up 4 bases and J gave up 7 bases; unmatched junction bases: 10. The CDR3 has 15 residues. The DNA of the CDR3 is TGCGCCAGCAGCCCGGGGGGGACCCCGCAGAATGAGCAGTTCTTC. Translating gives CASSPGGTPQNEQFF.

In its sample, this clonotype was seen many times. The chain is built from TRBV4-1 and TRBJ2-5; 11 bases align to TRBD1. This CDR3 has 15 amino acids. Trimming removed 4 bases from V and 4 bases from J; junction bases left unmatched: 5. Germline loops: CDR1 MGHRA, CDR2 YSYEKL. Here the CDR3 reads CASSLAGTGGETQYF. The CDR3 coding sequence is TGCGCCAGCAGCCTAGCCGGGACAGGGGGAGAGACCCAGTACTTC.

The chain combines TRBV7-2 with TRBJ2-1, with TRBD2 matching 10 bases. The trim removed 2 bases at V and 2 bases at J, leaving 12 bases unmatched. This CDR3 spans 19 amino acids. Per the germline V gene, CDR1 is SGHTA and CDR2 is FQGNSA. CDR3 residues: CASSLPRVLAGKPYNEQFF. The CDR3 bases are TGTGCCAGCAGCTTACCTCGAGTACTAGCGGGGAAGCCCTACAATGAGCAGTTCTTC.

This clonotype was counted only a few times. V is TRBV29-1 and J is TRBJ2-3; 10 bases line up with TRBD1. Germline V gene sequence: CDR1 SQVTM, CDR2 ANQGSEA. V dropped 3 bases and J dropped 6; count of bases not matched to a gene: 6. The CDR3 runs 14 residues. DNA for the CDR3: TGCAGCGTTGAGGGGACAGGGGCGGGGGATACGCAGTATTTT. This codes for CSVEGTGAGDTQYF.

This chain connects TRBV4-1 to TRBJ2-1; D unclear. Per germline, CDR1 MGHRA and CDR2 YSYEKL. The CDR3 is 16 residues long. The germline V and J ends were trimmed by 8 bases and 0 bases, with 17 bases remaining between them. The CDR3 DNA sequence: TGCGCCAGCTCCCTACCGGGCAGCTACTCCTACAATGAGCAGTTCTTC. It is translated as CASSLPGSYSYNEQFF.

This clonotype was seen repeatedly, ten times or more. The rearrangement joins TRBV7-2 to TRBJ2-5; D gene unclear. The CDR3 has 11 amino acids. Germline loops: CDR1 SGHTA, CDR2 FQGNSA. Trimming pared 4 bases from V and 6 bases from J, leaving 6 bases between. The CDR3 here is CASSSRQTQYF. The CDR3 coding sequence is TGTGCCAGCAGCTCTCGCCAGACCCAGTACTTC. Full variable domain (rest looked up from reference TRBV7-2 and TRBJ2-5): GAGVSQSPSNKVTEKGKDVELRCDPISGHTALYWYRQSLGQGLEFLIYFQGNSAPDKSGLPSDRFSAERTGGSVSTLTIQRTQQEDSAVYLCASSSRQTQYFGPGTRLLVL.

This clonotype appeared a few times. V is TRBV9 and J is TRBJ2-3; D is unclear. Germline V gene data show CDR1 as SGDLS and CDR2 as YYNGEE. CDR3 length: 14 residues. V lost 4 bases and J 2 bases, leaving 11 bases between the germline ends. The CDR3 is CASSPSRSTDTQYF. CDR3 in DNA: TGTGCCAGCAGCCCTTCCCGATCCACAGATACGCAGTATTTT.

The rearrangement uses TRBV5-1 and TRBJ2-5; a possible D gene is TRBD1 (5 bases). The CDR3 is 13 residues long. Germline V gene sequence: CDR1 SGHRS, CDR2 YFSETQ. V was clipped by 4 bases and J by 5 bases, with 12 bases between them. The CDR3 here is CASSGQGAETQYF. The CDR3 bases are TGCGCCAGCAGCGGGCAAGGGGCCGAGACCCAGTACTTC.

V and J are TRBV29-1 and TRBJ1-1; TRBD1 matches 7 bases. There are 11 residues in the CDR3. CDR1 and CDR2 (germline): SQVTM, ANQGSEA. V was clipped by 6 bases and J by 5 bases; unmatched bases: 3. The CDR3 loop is CSVGGMTEAFF. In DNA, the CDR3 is TGCAGCGTAGGGGGCATGACTGAAGCTTTCTTT. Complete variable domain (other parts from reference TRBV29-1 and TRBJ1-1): SAVISQKPSRDICQRGTSLTIQCQVDSQVTMMFWYRQQPGQSLTLIATANQGSEATYESGFVIDKFPISRPNLTFSTLTVSNMSPEDSSIYLCSVGGMTEAFFGQGTRLTVV.

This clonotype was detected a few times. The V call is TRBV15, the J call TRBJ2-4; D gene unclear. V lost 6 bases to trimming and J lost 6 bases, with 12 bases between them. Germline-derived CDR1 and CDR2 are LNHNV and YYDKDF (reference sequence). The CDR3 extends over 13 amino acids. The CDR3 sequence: CATRSGGGNIQYF. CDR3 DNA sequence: TGTGCCACCAGGTCTGGCGGCGGAAACATTCAGTACTTC.

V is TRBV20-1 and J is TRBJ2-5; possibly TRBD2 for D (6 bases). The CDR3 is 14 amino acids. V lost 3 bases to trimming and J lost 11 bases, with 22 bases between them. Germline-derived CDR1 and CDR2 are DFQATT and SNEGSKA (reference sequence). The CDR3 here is CSASVADGRDEQYF. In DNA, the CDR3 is TGCAGTGCTAGCGTTGCGGATGGGCGGGATGAGCAGTACTTC.

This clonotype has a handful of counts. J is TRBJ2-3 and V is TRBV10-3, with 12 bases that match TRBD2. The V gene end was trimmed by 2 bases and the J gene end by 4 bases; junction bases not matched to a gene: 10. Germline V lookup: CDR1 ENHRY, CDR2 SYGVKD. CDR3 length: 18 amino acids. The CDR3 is CAISEGLLAGGLADTQYF. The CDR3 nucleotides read TGTGCCATCAGTGAGGGCCTTCTAGCGGGAGGGTTGGCAGATACGCAGTATTTT.

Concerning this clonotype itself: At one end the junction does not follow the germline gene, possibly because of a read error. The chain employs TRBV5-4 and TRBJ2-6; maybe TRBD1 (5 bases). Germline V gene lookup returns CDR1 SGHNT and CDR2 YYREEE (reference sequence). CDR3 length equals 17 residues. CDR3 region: CASSLAPAVSGANVRTF. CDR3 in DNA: TGTGCCAGCAGCTTGGCCCCAGCCGTCTCTGGGGCCAACGTCCGGACTTTC.

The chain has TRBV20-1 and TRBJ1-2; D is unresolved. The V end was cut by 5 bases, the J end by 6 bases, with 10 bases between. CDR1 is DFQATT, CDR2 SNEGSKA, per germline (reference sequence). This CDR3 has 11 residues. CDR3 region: CSAGGRDGYTF. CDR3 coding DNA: TGCAGTGCTGGAGGGAGGGATGGCTACACCTTC.

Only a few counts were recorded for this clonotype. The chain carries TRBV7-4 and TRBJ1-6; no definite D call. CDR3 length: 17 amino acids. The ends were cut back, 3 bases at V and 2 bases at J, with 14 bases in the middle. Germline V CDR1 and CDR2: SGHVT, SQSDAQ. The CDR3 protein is CASSLIPERTYNSPLHF. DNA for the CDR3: TGTGCCAGCAGCTTGATCCCGGAAAGGACCTATAATTCACCCCTCCACTTT.

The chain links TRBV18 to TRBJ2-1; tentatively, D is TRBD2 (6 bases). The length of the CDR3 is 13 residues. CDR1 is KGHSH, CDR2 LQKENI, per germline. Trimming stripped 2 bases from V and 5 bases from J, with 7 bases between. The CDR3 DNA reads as TGTGCCAGCTCACCAGGCGGGGACAATGAGCAGTTCTTC. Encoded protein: CASSPGGDNEQFF.

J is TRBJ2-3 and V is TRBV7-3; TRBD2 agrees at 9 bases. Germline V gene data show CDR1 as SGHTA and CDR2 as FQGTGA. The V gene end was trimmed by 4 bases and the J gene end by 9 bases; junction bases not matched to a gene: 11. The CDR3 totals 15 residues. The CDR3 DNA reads TGTGCCAGCAGCTCCCCGCGGGGGGGCTCGGGCACGCAGTATTTT. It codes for CASSSPRGGSGTQYF.

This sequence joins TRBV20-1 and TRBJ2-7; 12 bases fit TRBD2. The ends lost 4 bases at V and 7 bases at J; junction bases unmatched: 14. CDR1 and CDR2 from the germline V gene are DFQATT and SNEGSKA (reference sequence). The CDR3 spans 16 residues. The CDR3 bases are TGCAGTGCTATCACGTTGACTAGCGGGAGTTACAATGAGCAGTACTTC. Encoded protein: CSAITLTSGSYNEQYF.

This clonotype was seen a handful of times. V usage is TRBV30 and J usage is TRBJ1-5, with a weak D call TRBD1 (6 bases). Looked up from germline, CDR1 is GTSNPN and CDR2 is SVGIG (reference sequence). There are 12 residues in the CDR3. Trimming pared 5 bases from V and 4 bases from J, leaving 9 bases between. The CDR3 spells CAWGQPNQPQHF. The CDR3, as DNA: TGTGCCTGGGGACAGCCTAATCAGCCCCAGCATTTT. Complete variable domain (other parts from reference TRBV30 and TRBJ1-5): SQTIHQWPATLVQPVGSPLSLECTVEGTSNPNLYWYRQAAGRGLQLLFYSVGIGQISSEVPQNLSASRPQDRQFILSSKKLLLSDSGFYLCAWGQPNQPQHFGDGTRLSIL.